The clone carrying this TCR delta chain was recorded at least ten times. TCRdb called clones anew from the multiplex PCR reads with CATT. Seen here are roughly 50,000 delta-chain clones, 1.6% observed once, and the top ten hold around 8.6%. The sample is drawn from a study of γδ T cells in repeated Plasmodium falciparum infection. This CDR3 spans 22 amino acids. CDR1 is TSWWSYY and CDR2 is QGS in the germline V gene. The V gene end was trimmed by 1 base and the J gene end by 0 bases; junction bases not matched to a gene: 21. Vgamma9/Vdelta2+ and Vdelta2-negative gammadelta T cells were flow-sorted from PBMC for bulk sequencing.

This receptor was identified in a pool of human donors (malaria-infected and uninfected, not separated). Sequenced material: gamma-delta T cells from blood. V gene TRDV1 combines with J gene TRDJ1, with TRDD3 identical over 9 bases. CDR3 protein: CALGEHLPGGLYRPPDTDKLIF. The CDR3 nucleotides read TGTGCTCTTGGGGAACACCTACCTGGGGGATTATACAGGCCCCCGGACACCGATAAACTCATCTTT.